Following are 10 T cell receptor beta chains from one sample sequenced in a study of spatial heterogeneity in lung cancer. MiXCR was run by TCRdb on the 5' RACE reads, yielding one entry per CDR3 protein. The table lists approximately 93,000 distinct CDR3 sequences, less than 20% of them singletons. Time point: blood at routine non-recurrence follow-up after resection. This specimen was PBMCs, taken at follow-up. The receptor source for this set is a male donor with early-stage non-small cell lung cancer.

The rearrangement links TRBV12-3 or TRBV12-4 to TRBJ2-7; 9 positions match TRBD1. The CDR3 is 13 amino acids. Germline trimming cut 5 bases from V and 5 bases from J; bases unmatched to any gene: 4. CDR3 sequence reads: CASSLRQGDEQYV. CDR3 bases: TGTGCCAGCAGTCTCCGACAGGGGGACGAGCAGTACGTC.

Only a few counts were recorded for this clonotype. The chain joins TRBV5-1 to TRBJ2-2; tentatively, D is TRBD1 or TRBD2 (5 bases each). The germline V gene has CDR1 SGHRS and CDR2 YFSETQ. V lost 0 bases to trimming and J lost 5 bases, with 11 bases between them. This CDR3 comprises 15 residues. As DNA, the CDR3 is TGCGCCAGCAGCTTGGGCCTAGAGGGGACCGGGGAGCTGTTTTTT. It codes for CASSLGLEGTGELFF.

As to this clonotype: This sequence may be a read error, since a much larger clone differs from it by one base. The genes are TRBV4-1 and TRBJ1-2, with D unclear. The CDR3 spans 15 residues. The V end was cut by 0 bases, the J end by 3 bases, with 11 bases between. Germline V CDR1 and CDR2: MGHRA, YSYEKL. CDR3 protein: CASSQDLRVHYGYTF. The CDR3 DNA is TGCGCCAGCAGCCAAGATCTTCGGGTTCACTATGGCTACACCTTC.

A single count supports this clonotype. The J gene is TRBJ2-1, the V gene TRBV27, with 7 bases aligning to TRBD1. V trimming: 5 bases; J trimming: 4 bases; junction bases outside the gene matches: 8. This CDR3 region has 15 residues. Germline V gene lookup returns CDR1 MNHEY and CDR2 SMNVEV (reference sequence). The CDR3 nucleotides read TGTGCCAGCAGTCTACGTGGGACAGTATACAATGAGCAGTTCTTC. This codes for CASSLRGTVYNEQFF.

The rearrangement uses TRBV2 and TRBJ2-3; D is uncertain. This CDR3 has 13 amino acids. V shed 6 bases and J shed 0 bases, with 7 bases lying between them. In germline, CDR1 is SNHLY, CDR2 FYNNEI. As DNA, the CDR3 is TGTGCCAGCAGGTTGGACAGCACAGATACGCAGTATTTT. This gives the protein CASRLDSTDTQYF.

This clonotype was picked up a small number of times. The chain carries TRBV7-9 and TRBJ1-5, with D possibly TRBD1 on 5 matching bases. Deletions cut 5 bases from V and 6 bases from J, with 14 bases between. The CDR3 is 14 amino acids. CDR1 and CDR2 (germline): SEHNR, FQNEAQ (reference sequence). CDR3 residues: CASSGGTFSQPQHF. DNA of the CDR3: TGTGCCAGCAGCGGAGGGACTTTTAGTCAGCCCCAGCATTTT.

The chain uses TRBV7-8 and TRBJ1-1; 8 nucleotides agree with TRBD1. The CDR3 is 14 residues long. V lost 2 bases to trimming and J lost 6 bases; unmatched junction nucleotides: 5. The germline gives CDR1 SGHVS, CDR2 FQNEAQ. In DNA form, the CDR3 reads TGTGCCAGCAGCTTAACAGGGGGTTGGCCTGAAGCTTTCTTT. Residues: CASSLTGGWPEAFF.

This clonotype came up a few times. The rearrangement links TRBV30 to TRBJ1-1; D may be TRBD1 (5 bases). Germline CDR1 reads GTSNPN; CDR2 reads SVGIG (reference sequence). Trimming took 6 bases from V and 4 from J, leaving 12 bases between them. This CDR3 contains 12 residues. This CDR3 is CACIRGFTEAFF. CDR3 coding DNA: TGTGCCTGCATTCGGGGGTTCACTGAAGCTTTCTTT.

This rearrangement joins TRBV7-9 to TRBJ2-3; 7 nucleotides line up with TRBD2. The ends lost 4 bases at V and 2 bases at J; junction bases unmatched: 3. This CDR3 region has 14 residues. The V gene's germline CDR1 is SEHNR and CDR2 FQNEAQ (reference sequence). The CDR3 nucleotides read TGTGCCAGCAGCTCTAGCGGAGACACAGATACGCAGTATTTT. Translation: CASSSSGDTDTQYF.

This clonotype was seen only a few times. J is TRBJ2-1 and V is TRBV7-8; TRBD1 aligns across 8 bases. Germline V gene data show CDR1 as SGHVS and CDR2 as FQNEAQ. V lost 2 bases and J lost 9; bases outside the gene matches: 6. CDR3 length: 14 residues. The CDR3 is CASSLRQGLLEQFF. The CDR3 DNA follows: TGTGCCAGCAGCTTAAGACAGGGGCTACTTGAGCAGTTCTTC. The full variable domain, completed using reference TRBV7-8 and TRBJ2-1, is GAGVSQSPRYKVAKRGQDVALRCDPISGHVSLFWYQQALGQGPEFLTYFQNEAQLDKSGLPSDRFFAERPEGSVSTLKIQRTQQEDSAVYLCASSLRQGLLEQFFGPGTRLTVL.